This TCR beta chain is from a study of shared clonotypes between healthy human individuals. Approximately 90 million PBMCs were counted before genomic DNA extraction. A single count supports this clone. The antigen is not known. At a deep level, the assay was run. In replicate PCRs of unsorted PBMC, about 300 ng DNA, around 30,000 T cell genomes, was used. Sequenced by immunoSEQ multiplex PCR; TCRdb stores in-frame clones only, minus some. Of around 500,000 clones listed, roughly four fifths were seen once; the top ten hold 10% to 15%. Whole-study findings and limits: The authors expected sequencing depth to affect clonotype sharing among donors.

Germline V gene lookup returns CDR1 SGHRS and CDR2 YFSETQ. This CDR3 comprises 16 residues. V shed 0 bases, J shed 1 base, and the junction held 6 bases outside the gene matches. The sequence derives from a woman between 40 and 50 years old in good health. Some clones in this sample may be carry-over from other donors' samples. The chain recombines TRBV5-1 with TRBJ1-1, with 7 bases aligning to TRBD1. The source material was PBMCs. The chain's CDR3 is CASSLGTGTANTEAFF. CDR3 sequence (DNA): TGCGCCAGCAGCTTGGGGACCGGGACAGCGAACACTGAAGCTTTCTTT.